Reported below is one TCR beta chain. Target depth was 1 in 200,000 to 1 in 1 million T cells, about 10x per clonotype. Repertoires were generated with immunoSEQ multiplex PCR, while TCRdb's copy carries only in-frame clones and drops some. The table has 73,000 or so clones, about 64% seen once; the top ten hold approximately 6%. Trimming at V came to 6 bases and at J to 8 bases, leaving 11 bases not matched to a gene. CDR1 is LNHDA, CDR2 SQIVND, per germline (reference sequence). The length of the CDR3 is 16 residues. Cryopreserved PBMCs provided approximately 1.9 micrograms of genomic DNA for the TCR beta libraries. The source of the sample is a study of cytotoxic CD8 clonotypes in ibrutinib-treated CLL. Looking at the study overall: Among the patients, some eleven presented as relapsed/refractory and roughly 14 as treatment-naive; around 17 showed unmutated IGHV.

V usage is TRBV19 and J usage is TRBJ2-2; 11 bases match TRBD1. Source: PBMCs, taken after 12 months of ibrutinib treatment. This sequence was found in a human donor with chronic lymphocytic leukemia. CDR3 sequence reads: CASSRGQGASAGELFF. The CDR3 region has the DNA TGTGCCAGTAGCCGTGGACAGGGGGCGTCGGCTGGGGAGCTGTTTTTT.